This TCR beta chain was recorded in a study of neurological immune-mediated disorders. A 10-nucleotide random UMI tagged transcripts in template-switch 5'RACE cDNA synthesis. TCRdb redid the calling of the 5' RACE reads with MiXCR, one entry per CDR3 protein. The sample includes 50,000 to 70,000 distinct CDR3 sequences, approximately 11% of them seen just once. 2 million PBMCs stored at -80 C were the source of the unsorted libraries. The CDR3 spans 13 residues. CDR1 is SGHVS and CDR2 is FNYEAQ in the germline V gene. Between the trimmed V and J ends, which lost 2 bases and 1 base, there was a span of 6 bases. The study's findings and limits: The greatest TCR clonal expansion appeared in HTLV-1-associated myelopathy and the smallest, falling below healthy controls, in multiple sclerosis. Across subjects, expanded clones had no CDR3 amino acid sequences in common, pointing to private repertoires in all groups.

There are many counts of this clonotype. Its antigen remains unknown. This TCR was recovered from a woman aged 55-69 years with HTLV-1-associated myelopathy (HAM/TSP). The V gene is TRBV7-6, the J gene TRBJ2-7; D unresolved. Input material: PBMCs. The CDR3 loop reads CASSLPRSYEQYF. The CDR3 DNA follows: TGTGCCAGCAGCTTACCCAGATCCTACGAGCAGTACTTC. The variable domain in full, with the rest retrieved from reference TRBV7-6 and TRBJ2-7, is GAGVSQSPRYKVTKRGQDVALRCDPISGHVSLYWYRQALGQGPEFLTYFNYEAQQDKSGLPNDRFSAERPEGSISTLTIQRTEQRDSAMYRCASSLPRSYEQYFGPGTRLTVT.